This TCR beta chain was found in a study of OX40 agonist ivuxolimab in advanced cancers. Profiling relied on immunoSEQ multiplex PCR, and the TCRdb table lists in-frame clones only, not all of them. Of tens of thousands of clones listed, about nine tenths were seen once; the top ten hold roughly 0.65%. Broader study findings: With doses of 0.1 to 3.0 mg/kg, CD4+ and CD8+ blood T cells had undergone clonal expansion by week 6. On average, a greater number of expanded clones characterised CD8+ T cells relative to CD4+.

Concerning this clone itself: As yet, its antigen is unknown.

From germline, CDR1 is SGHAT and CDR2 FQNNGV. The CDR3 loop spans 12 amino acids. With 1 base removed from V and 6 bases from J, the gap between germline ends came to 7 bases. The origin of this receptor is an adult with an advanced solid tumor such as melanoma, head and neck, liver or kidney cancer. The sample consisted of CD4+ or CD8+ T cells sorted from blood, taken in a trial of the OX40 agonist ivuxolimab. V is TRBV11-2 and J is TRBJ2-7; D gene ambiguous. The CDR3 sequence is CASSLVVSEQYF. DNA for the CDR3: TGTGCCAGCAGCTTAGTTGTTTCCGAGCAGTACTTC.